The 26 T cell receptor beta chains presented below share a single source sample, sequenced in a study of T cells in Graves' hyperthyroidism and ophthalmopathy. Amplified regions were TCR beta CDR3 sequences from RNA transcripts. RT-PCR in the first round (using the HTBI primer set) targeted the TCR CDR3. Via MiXCR, TCRdb re-called the multiplex PCR reads, giving one row per CDR3 protein. Here the sample spans approximately 640,000 distinct CDR3 sequences, about a sixth being singletons. The sample taken for sequencing was blood. All receptors derive from a woman in her 30s with Graves' hyperthyroidism.

This clonotype was seen a handful of times. This rearrangement joins TRBV7-2 to TRBJ1-5, with TRBD1 as a possible D gene (6 bases). Trimming took off 6 bases at V and 0 bases at J, with 15 bases between the two ends. CDR3 size: 16 residues. Germline CDR1 reads SGHTA; CDR2 reads FQGNSA. As DNA, the CDR3 is TGTGCCAGCAGTTTTAAAGGCAGGGGTAGCAATCAGCCCCAGCATTTT. Its translation: CASSFKGRGSNQPQHF.

This chain joins TRBV4-1 and TRBJ2-2; TRBD1 matches at 8 bases. The V and J ends lost 0 bases and 1 base, in that order; junction bases with no gene match: 1. The CDR3 runs 16 residues. Per the germline V gene, CDR1 is MGHRA and CDR2 is YSYEKL. CDR3 nucleotides: TGCGCCAGCAGCCAAGAGGGGACAGGGAACACCGGGGAGCTGTTTTTT. It translates to CASSQEGTGNTGELFF.

V usage is TRBV19 and J usage is TRBJ2-3; 7 bases align to TRBD1. V lost 10 bases and J lost 2; bases outside the gene matches: 6. This CDR3 spans 13 amino acids. Looked up from germline, CDR1 is LNHDA and CDR2 is SQIVND (reference sequence). Here the CDR3 reads CATWDRITDTQYF. CDR3 DNA sequence: TGTGCCACCTGGGACAGAATCACAGATACGCAGTATTTT.

This clonotype was picked up many times. The rearrangement uses TRBV7-3 and TRBJ2-1; D may be TRBD2 (5 bases). Trimming left V 7 bases short and J 5 bases short, with 15 bases between. CDR3 length: 14 amino acids. The germline gives CDR1 SGHTA, CDR2 FQGTGA. CDR3 loop: CASMPEGLDNEQFF. CDR3 in DNA: TGTGCCAGCATGCCCGAGGGCCTGGACAATGAGCAGTTCTTC.

This clonotype was observed many times. The chain combines TRBV10-2 with TRBJ2-1; no definite D call. CDR1 WSHSY and CDR2 SAAADI come from the germline V gene. V was clipped by 6 bases and J by 0 bases, with 12 bases between them. The CDR3 length is 15 residues. CDR3: CASSETYGSYNEQFF. The CDR3 bases are TGCGCCAGCAGCGAGACATACGGCTCCTACAATGAGCAGTTCTTC.

This clonotype was seen many times. This chain links TRBV9 with TRBJ2-2; 10 bases agree with TRBD2. CDR1 SGDLS and CDR2 YYNGEE come from the germline V gene. Losses at the gene ends were 4 bases for V and 0 bases for J; bases not matched to a gene: 9. The CDR3 covers 18 residues. The CDR3, as DNA: TGTGCCAGCAGCTCACCAGAAACTAGCGGGGCGAACACCGGGGAGCTGTTTTTT. It codes for CASSSPETSGANTGELFF.

The DNA of the CDR3 is TGTGCCAGCAGTTTCAGCGGGAGGGTGAATGAGCAGTTCTTC. It codes for CASSFSGRVNEQFF. The rearrangement links TRBV27 to TRBJ2-1, with TRBD2 matching 10 bases. This CDR3 region has 14 residues. V shed 3 bases and J 7 bases; nucleotides not matched to a gene: 3. CDR1 MNHEY and CDR2 SMNVEV come from the germline V gene (reference sequence).

This clonotype appeared many times. The J gene is TRBJ2-1, the V gene TRBV12-3 or TRBV12-4; D is unclear. This CDR3 spans 15 amino acids. The V end was cut by 5 bases, the J end by 0 bases, with 11 bases between. This CDR3 is CASSEASSSYNEQFF. In DNA form, the CDR3 reads TGTGCCAGCAGTGAAGCCTCTTCCTCCTACAATGAGCAGTTCTTC.

This clonotype was seen a handful of times. The chain has TRBV27 and TRBJ2-4; no clear D gene. The CDR3 has 15 amino acids. Germline V gene lookup returns CDR1 MNHEY and CDR2 SMNVEV (reference sequence). V was clipped by 4 bases and J by 1 base, with 11 bases between them. The CDR3: CASSSIAMAKNIQYF. The CDR3 DNA reads TGTGCCAGCAGTTCCATCGCGATGGCCAAAAACATTCAGTACTTC.

The table lists this clonotype with a few counts. The chain is built from TRBV20-1 and TRBJ1-2; D is uncertain. Trimming left V 3 bases short and J 8 bases short, with 16 bases between. The V gene's germline CDR1 is DFQATT and CDR2 SNEGSKA (reference sequence). This CDR3 region has 13 residues. The CDR3 DNA follows: TGCAGTGCTAGCCCGACTAATAAGAAGGGCTACACCTTC. Translating gives CSASPTNKKGYTF.

This clonotype appeared many times. The V and J genes are TRBV11-1 and TRBJ2-5, with 10 bases lining up with TRBD2. Losses at the gene ends were 4 bases for V and 5 bases for J; bases not matched to a gene: 7. The length of the CDR3 is 15 residues. Germline V gene lookup returns CDR1 SGHAT and CDR2 FQDESV (reference sequence). CDR3 loop: CASSSPGTSDETQYF. In nucleotides, the CDR3 is TGTGCCAGCAGCTCCCCCGGGACTAGCGACGAGACCCAGTACTTC.

Written as DNA, the CDR3 is TGTGCCAGCAGCTTAACCTCGGGACTAGCAGCCTACGAGCAGTACTTC. Its protein product is CASSLTSGLAAYEQYF. The chain has TRBV7-9 and TRBJ2-7; 9 bases line up with TRBD2. CDR3 length: 16 amino acids. Unmatched junction bases numbered 7, after V lost 2 bases and J lost 2 bases. Germline-derived CDR1 and CDR2 are SEHNR and FQNEAQ (reference sequence).

This chain uses TRBV2 with TRBJ2-2; 10 nucleotides agree with TRBD2. The CDR3 consists of 14 residues. Germline values: CDR1 SNHLY, CDR2 FYNNEI. V lost 6 bases and J lost 6; bases outside the gene matches: 4. The CDR3 sequence is CASRDTSGAGELFF. The CDR3 bases are TGTGCCAGCAGGGATACTAGCGGGGCCGGGGAGCTGTTTTTT.

This clonotype was seen only a few times. This chain uses TRBV5-1 with TRBJ2-7; possible D gene TRBD1, 6 bases. Germline V gives CDR1 SGHRS, CDR2 YFSETQ. This CDR3 spans 14 amino acids. The V end was cut by 1 base, the J end by 3 bases, with 11 bases between. CDR3 protein: CASSLTGNHYEQYF. DNA of the CDR3: TGCGCCAGCAGCTTGACAGGGAACCACTACGAGCAGTACTTC.

This rearrangement joins TRBV5-1 to TRBJ2-1; 9 bases align to TRBD2. Germline V gene sequence: CDR1 SGHRS, CDR2 YFSETQ. J was trimmed by 0 bases and V by 4 bases; bases with no gene match: 5. The CDR3 covers 16 residues. The CDR3 DNA is TGCGCCAGCAGCACCGGACTAGCGCCCTCCTACAATGAGCAGTTCTTC. Its protein is CASSTGLAPSYNEQFF.

As regards this clonotype: One base away lies a much larger clone, so this may be a sequencing read error. CDR3 DNA: TGTGCCAGCAGCTTGGTAGGGTCCGATGAGCAGTACTTC. It specifies CASSLVGSDEQYF. V usage is TRBV5-5 and J usage is TRBJ2-7; D gene uncertain. CDR1 and CDR2 from the germline V gene are SGHKS and YYEKEE (reference sequence). CDR3 size: 13 residues. Trimming removed 0 bases at V and 7 bases at J, with 11 bases between. Drawing the rest from reference TRBV5-5 and TRBJ2-7, the complete variable domain is DAGVTQSPTHLIKTRGQQVTLRCSPISGHKSVSWYQQVLGQGPQFIFQYYEKEERGRGNFPDRFSARQFPNYSSELNVNALLLGDSALYLCASSLVGSDEQYFGPGTRLTVT.

V usage is TRBV30 and J usage is TRBJ2-5, with 11 bases matching TRBD2. This CDR3 is 16 amino acids long. The V segment lost 2 bases and the J segment 4 bases; nucleotides outside the gene matches: 9. CDR1 GTSNPN and CDR2 SVGIG come from the germline V gene (reference sequence). CDR3 coding DNA: TGTGCCTGGAGTCCCTCCCTAGCGGGAGGTGGAGAGACCCAGTACTTC. This translates into CAWSPSLAGGGETQYF.

Ten or more counts support this clonotype. J is TRBJ2-5 and V is TRBV6-1, with D possibly called TRBD1 or TRBD2 (5 bases each). CDR1 is MNHNS and CDR2 is SASEGT in the germline V gene. V lost 6 bases and J 5 bases, leaving 13 bases between the germline ends. The CDR3 spans 13 residues. The CDR3 DNA follows: TGTGCCAGCAGGGTGAGGGGCAGGGAGACCCAGTACTTC. This gives the protein CASRVRGRETQYF.

V gene TRBV6-2 or TRBV6-3 combines with J gene TRBJ2-2, with D possibly being TRBD1 (7 bases). Looked up from germline, CDR1 is MNHEY and CDR2 is SVGEGT. There are 15 residues in the CDR3. The V end was cut by 10 bases, the J end by 5 bases, with 20 bases between. The CDR3 loop reads CATNRGLVGTGELFF. For the CDR3, the DNA is TGTGCCACCAACAGGGGACTGGTGGGAACCGGGGAGCTGTTTTTT.

This clonotype was recorded at least ten times. This chain joins TRBV4-2 and TRBJ2-3; D is uncertain. The CDR3 consists of 16 residues. V was trimmed by 4 bases and J by 4 bases, leaving 18 bases between them. Germline CDR1 reads LGHNA; CDR2 reads YNFKEQ. The CDR3 here is CASSPRLQQAADTQYF. Written as DNA, the CDR3 is TGTGCCAGCAGCCCCCGCCTTCAGCAAGCAGCAGATACGCAGTATTTT.

This clonotype was seen a few times. V gene TRBV15 combines with J gene TRBJ1-5; D remains unclear. Germline V gene lookup returns CDR1 LNHNV and CDR2 YYDKDF (reference sequence). Trimming took off 1 base at V and 1 base at J, with 8 bases between the two ends. CDR3 length: 15 residues. This chain's CDR3 is CATSRVRASNQPQHF. The CDR3 nucleotides read TGTGCCACCAGCAGAGTTAGGGCAAGCAATCAGCCCCAGCATTTT.

With regard to this clonotype: The junction shows a germline mismatch at one end, possibly a read error. The chain employs TRBV10-3 and TRBJ2-7; D might be TRBD1 or TRBD2, each matching 6 bases. Germline CDR1 and CDR2: ENHRY and SYGVKD. This CDR3 region has 16 residues. The CDR3 region is CAISESAGRGLYEQYF. In nucleotides, the CDR3 is TGTGCCATCAGTGAGTCGGCGGGTCGGGGGCTCTACGAGCAGTACTTT.

This clonotype was counted at least ten times. This chain joins TRBV7-2 and TRBJ1-1; D possibly corresponds to TRBD1 (5 bases). Germline lookup yields CDR1 SGHTA and CDR2 FQGNSA. V was trimmed by 5 bases and J by 7 bases, leaving 20 bases between them. This CDR3 spans 15 amino acids. Here the CDR3 DNA reads TGTGCCAGCAGCCCCACATCGTTCAGGGACTTTGAAGCTTTCTTT. Residues: CASSPTSFRDFEAFF.

This clonotype was picked up many times. This chain connects TRBV6-1 to TRBJ2-1; 8 bases align to TRBD1. The CDR3 has 15 residues. Looked up from germline, CDR1 is MNHNS and CDR2 is SASEGT. V lost 2 bases and J lost 13; bases outside the gene matches: 13. CDR3 sequence: CASSEPRTGRLPQFF. DNA of the CDR3: TGTGCCAGCAGTGAACCGAGGACAGGGCGGTTGCCACAGTTCTTC.

This clonotype was picked up many times. The chain employs TRBV20-1 and TRBJ1-1; no definite D call. Trimming took off 0 bases at V and 4 bases at J, with 15 bases between the two ends. The CDR3 contains 15 residues. Germline CDR1 and CDR2: DFQATT and SNEGSKA (reference sequence). Here the CDR3 reads CSARDKTGRLTEAFF. CDR3 sequence (DNA): TGCAGTGCTAGAGATAAGACGGGCCGCCTCACTGAAGCTTTCTTT.

This sequence joins TRBV6-1 and TRBJ2-2, with 11 nucleotides matching TRBD2. The germline V gene has CDR1 MNHNS and CDR2 SASEGT. This CDR3 comprises 15 residues. V lost 6 bases to trimming and J lost 5 bases; unmatched junction nucleotides: 5. CDR3 in DNA: TGTGCCAGCAGGGGGACTAGCGGCGAAACCGGGGAGCTGTTTTTT. It codes for CASRGTSGETGELFF.